This T cell receptor beta chain was sequenced during a study of T-cell memory formation after mild COVID-19. As for the study in general: Largely, TCR clusters stayed within a single donor. Findings and limits, study-wide: CD4+ clones that contracted lay mainly in CM and EM; CD8+ ones lay in EMRA. From day 15 to 85, contracting clones were balanced between CD4 and CD8, whereas later expanders leaned toward CD4+.

This clonotype showed up many times. Its antigen remains unidentified. Constant-segment primers served in 5'RACE that generated TCR alpha and TCR beta cDNA libraries bearing sample barcodes and UMIs. MiXCR was run by TCRdb on the 5' RACE reads, yielding one entry per CDR3 protein. The sample records approximately 40,000 distinct CDR3 sequences, over 10% being singletons. V trimming: 0 bases; J trimming: 7 bases; junction bases outside the gene matches: 11. The CDR3 totals 17 residues. Germline CDR1 and CDR2: LGHNA and YSLEER. The chain carries TRBV4-3 and TRBJ2-7; 11 bases agree with TRBD1. This sequence was found in a man in his late teens or twenties who had mild COVID-19 (a few samples of this study predate the infection). Cell type and time point are not known. The specimen was PBMCs or a T cell subset sorted from them (not recorded which). The CDR3 DNA reads as TGCGCCAGCAGCCAAGATCTTGGGACAGGGGGGACAGGGGAGCAGTACTTC. Amino acids: CASSQDLGTGGTGEQYF.